The sequence of this T cell receptor (beta chain) was determined in a study of blood T cell repertoires in COVID-19. Germline V lookup: CDR1 LGHDT, CDR2 YNNKEL (reference sequence). V was pared by 0 bases and J by 0 bases, with 11 bases between. The CDR3 is 17 residues long. Per the authors' pipeline: The assay estimated nucleated cells by amplifying reference gene primers. Produced via immunoSEQ multiplex PCR; TCRdb's table is partial and in-frame only. V and J calls and clone size come straight from that table; D and trimming were deduced from the DNA. The sample lists about 360,000 clones, around 84% occurring once.

The receptor was isolated from a human donor in a cohort sampled during active COVID-19. The sequencing input was peripheral blood. This sequence joins TRBV3-1 (or the pseudogene TRBV3-2) and TRBJ1-4; no clear D gene. CDR3 nucleotide sequence: TGTGCCAGCAGCCAAGAGGGCCTGGTTGCAACTAATGAAAAACTGTTTTTT. Translated: CASSQEGLVATNEKLFF.